This T cell receptor beta chain came from a study of blood T cell repertoires in COVID-19. Study in general: COVID-19 samples from acute and convalescent phases originated in the United States, Italy and Spain. Nucleic acid was either cDNA or gDNA, and it came from T cells, B-cell-depleted T cells, or PBMCs.

In the authors' methods: Amplification with reference gene primers provided the estimates of nucleated cell counts. Sequencing used immunoSEQ multiplex PCR; TCRdb keeps in-frame clones, though not all of them. V and J calls and clone size are given by that table; D and trimming were obtained from the DNA. There are 150,000 to 200,000 clones in the sample; roughly four fifths occur only once, and about an eighth lies in the top ten. Trimming stripped 5 bases from V and 3 bases from J, with 16 bases between. This CDR3 has 16 residues. Germline CDR1 and CDR2: SGHTA and FQGNSA. This sequence was found in a man aged 70 or older who had recovered from COVID-19. Specimen: peripheral blood. The gene calls are TRBV7-2 and TRBJ1-4; D possibly corresponds to TRBD1 (5 bases). The CDR3, as DNA: TGTGCCAGCAGCCTTGGACAACCTAGGGCTAATGAAAAACTGTTTTTT. As protein: CASSLGQPRANEKLFF.